This record concerns one TCR beta chain sequence. Its antigen is still unknown. No quality values exist for individual bases; no much larger clone is one base distant. TCRbeta CDR3 regions were amplified from genomic DNA by means of the immunoSEQ Assay, a bias-controlled multiplex PCR. In the source study's methods: The number of nucleated cells in each sample was estimated from the amplification of reference gene primers within the assay. Sequence reads were collapsed and filtered to measure the absolute abundance of every unique TCRbeta CDR3 rearrangement. For each sample, productive Simpson clonality was calculated as the square root of Simpson's diversity index across productive rearrangements. Held by TCRdb, this immuneACCESS table contains in-frame sequences only and omits some clones. Under half of the omission traces to an unresolved V gene where checked; the cause of the rest is unknown. For V, J and clone size, that table is used; D and trimming come from the DNA. The sample profile shows approximately 160,000 clones; about 85% of them were found once. Of the sample, about 1.2% is held by the ten largest clones.

Reading from cysteine to phenylalanine, the CDR3 counts 14 amino acids. The retained sequence is limited to the CDR3, 42 bases, with the frame set at the first base. CDR1 and CDR2 were assigned from the germline V gene (reference sequence) as SGHNT and YYREEE. The junction carries 9 bases between V and J, which are trimmed by 0 bases and 3 bases respectively. These data belong to a study of blood T cell repertoires in COVID-19 (dated by TCRdb to the early 2020s). The study in broad terms: Samples covering the acute and convalescent phases of COVID-19 were provided by collaborators in the United States, Italy and Spain. Samples came from the ongoing ImmuneRACE study (first 160 participants) plus 1,254 subjects from 6 global collaborators. Sample metadata almost always included a de-identified subject ID, COVID-19 status, age in years and sex. Where available, HLA class I and class II types were obtained from metadata supplied by the sample provider rather than from assay-based typing. A freely available public database, intended as a resource for researchers studying the immune response to SARS-CoV-2, is where the repertoires were released. The material from the prospective study consisted of cDNA or gDNA derived from T cells, B-cell-depleted T cells, or PBMCs. Deeply sampled blood TCRbeta repertoires from subjects exposed to, actively infected with, or recovered from COVID-19 were included in the dataset. Findings and caveats that apply to the study as a whole: Clinical and demographic metadata were provided uncurated, with the amount varying by source and participant.

A second Seattle source provided samples from volunteer blood donors who had recovered from COVID-19. Whole blood was collected in K2EDTA tubes by collaborating institutions according to the institutions' own protocols. For TCRbeta analysis, collaborator samples were shipped as frozen whole blood, as isolated PBMCs, or as DNA extracted from either sample type. Sample: peripheral blood. This sequence originates from a man in his fifties or sixties who had recovered from COVID-19. Rearrangement joined TRBV5-4 to TRBJ1-2, with TRBD1 as a weak D call on 6 bases. The CDR3 region has the sequence CASSLAQGDYGYTF. The DNA sequence is given as TGTGCCAGCAGCTTGGCACAGGGCGACTATGGCTACACCTTC.